Below are 4 T cell receptor beta chains sequenced from a single sample in a study of a mutant IDH1 vaccine in newly diagnosed glioma. Time point of the sample: week 23, last vaccination. One vaccine dose held 300 ug of mutant IDH1 20-mer peptide and came with topical imiquimod. Here immunoSEQ multiplex PCR was the method, and the copy in TCRdb shows in-frame clones only, minus some. This table holds some 60,000 clones, around 87% found once. The antigens of these receptors remain unknown. Specimen: PBMCs, collected from a glioma patient whose treatment included an IDH1 peptide vaccine. Receptors originate from a man between 35 and 55 years old with glioma.

In this sample, this clone turned up a few times. J is TRBJ1-1 and V is TRBV10-3; possible D gene TRBD1, 5 bases. This CDR3 spans 15 amino acids. The germline V gene has CDR1 ENHRY and CDR2 SYGVKD. Trimming took 3 bases from V and 1 from J, leaving 12 bases between them. This CDR3 is CAISDGGAANTEAFF. CDR3 bases: TGTGCCATCAGTGATGGAGGGGCCGCGAACACTGAAGCTTTCTTT.

The chain recombines TRBV5-4 with TRBJ2-7; 7 nucleotides match TRBD2. This CDR3 comprises 15 residues. Trimming removed 1 base from V and 0 bases from J; junction bases left unmatched: 4. Germline CDR1 reads SGHNT; CDR2 reads YYREEE (reference sequence). CDR3 DNA: TGTGCCAGCAGCTTGCCCGGCGGGAGCTCCTACGAGCAGTACTTC. Translation gives CASSLPGGSSYEQYF.

This clone was seen more than once but under ten times. Written as DNA, the CDR3 is TGTGCCAGCAGGGACGAGACTAGCAGCTACGAGCAGTACTTC. Encoded protein: CASRDETSSYEQYF. The V gene is TRBV7-2, the J gene TRBJ2-7; 7 nucleotides match TRBD2. The CDR3 contains 14 residues. The V gene's germline CDR1 is SGHTA and CDR2 FQGNSA. V lost 6 bases to trimming and J lost 3 bases; unmatched junction nucleotides: 8.

This chain joins TRBV18 and TRBJ2-2; weak D call: TRBD2 (5 bases). The germline V and J ends were trimmed by 5 bases and 0 bases, with 16 bases remaining between them. The CDR3 runs to 17 residues. Germline CDR1 reads KGHSH; CDR2 reads LQKENI. The CDR3 loop is CASSAYARRSNTGELFF. In DNA form, the CDR3 reads TGTGCCAGCTCAGCGTATGCTAGGAGGTCGAACACCGGGGAGCTGTTTTTT.